This T cell receptor beta chain was sequenced for a study of T cell repertoires in cytomegalovirus infection. About the research overall: Alongside well-studied HLA-B-restricted CMV epitopes, recently identified HLA-C-restricted CMV epitopes were also used.

Study-wide results and limits: The study found HLA-C-restricted CMV-specific TCR beta clonotypes dominating the ex vivo response. Carriers of CMV and the relevant HLA type were discriminated by public TCR beta frequency.

TCRdb re-called the reads through MiXCR, storing one row per CDR3 protein. Found here are around 300,000 distinct CDR3 sequences, under 25% of them singletons; the top ten hold approximately 20%. This clonotype was counted at least ten times. Its target is unknown. This clonotype was sampled from a human donor in good health (CMV status not recorded). Some clones in this sample may be carry-over from other donors' samples. The sample consisted of cultured PBMCs, taken from culture after CMV antigen stimulation.

CDR3 sequence reads: CASALTPSTGELFF. DNA for the CDR3: TGTGCTAGTGCCCTAACGCCCTCGACCGGGGAGCTGTTTTTT. This sequence joins TRBV12-5 and TRBJ2-2, with unresolved D. This CDR3 contains 14 residues. With 7 bases removed from V and 5 bases from J, the gap between germline ends came to 14 bases. Germline V gene data show CDR1 as LGHNT and CDR2 as FRNRAP.